The source of this T cell receptor beta chain is a study of cytomegalovirus exposure and HLA in healthy donors. The study ran its PCR with 60 Vbeta and 13 Jbeta primers. This table comes from immunoSEQ multiplex PCR, and its TCRdb copy is limited to in-frame clones, with some not included. The table records around 130,000 clones, more than 60% of them present only once. This receptor was obtained from a woman aged 18-30 years in good health and CMV-seronegative. Sample: PBMCs.

Here the CDR3 DNA reads TGTGCCAGTACCTCCATCTGGCCCACTGAAGCTTTCTTT. It yields the protein CASTSIWPTEAFF. This chain links TRBV19 with TRBJ1-1, with D unresolved. Germline V gene data show CDR1 as LNHDA and CDR2 as SQIVND (reference sequence). This CDR3 has 13 amino acids. Trimming took 7 bases from V and 4 from J, leaving 13 bases between them.